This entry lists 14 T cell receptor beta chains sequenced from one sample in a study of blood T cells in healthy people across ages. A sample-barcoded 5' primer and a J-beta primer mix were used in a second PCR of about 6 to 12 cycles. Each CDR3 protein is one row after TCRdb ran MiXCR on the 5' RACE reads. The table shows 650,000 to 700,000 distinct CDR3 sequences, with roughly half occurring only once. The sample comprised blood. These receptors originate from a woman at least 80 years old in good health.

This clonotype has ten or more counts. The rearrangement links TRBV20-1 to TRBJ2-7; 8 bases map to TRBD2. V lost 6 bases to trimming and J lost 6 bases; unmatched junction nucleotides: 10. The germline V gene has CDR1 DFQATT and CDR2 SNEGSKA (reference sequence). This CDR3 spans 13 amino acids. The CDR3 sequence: CSASGGSYLEQYF. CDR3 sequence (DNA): TGCAGTGCCTCGGGGGGGAGTTACCTCGAGCAGTACTTC.

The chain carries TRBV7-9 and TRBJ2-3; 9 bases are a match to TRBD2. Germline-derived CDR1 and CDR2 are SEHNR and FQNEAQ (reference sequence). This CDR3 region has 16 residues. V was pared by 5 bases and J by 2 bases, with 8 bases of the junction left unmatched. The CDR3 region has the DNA TGTGCCAGCAGCGCGGGACTAGCAGACTACACAGATACGCAGTATTTT. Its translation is CASSAGLADYTDTQYF.

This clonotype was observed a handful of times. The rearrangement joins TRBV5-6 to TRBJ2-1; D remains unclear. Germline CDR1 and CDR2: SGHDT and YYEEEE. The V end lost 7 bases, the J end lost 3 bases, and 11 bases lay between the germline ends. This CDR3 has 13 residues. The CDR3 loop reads CASGRDRYNEQFF. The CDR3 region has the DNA TGTGCCAGCGGCCGAGACCGCTACAATGAGCAGTTCTTC.

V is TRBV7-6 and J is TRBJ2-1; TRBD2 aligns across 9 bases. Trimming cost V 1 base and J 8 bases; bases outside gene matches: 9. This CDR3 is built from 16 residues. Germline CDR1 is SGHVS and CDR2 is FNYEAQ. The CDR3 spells CASSLGGGRALDEQFF. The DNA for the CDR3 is TGTGCCAGCAGCTTAGGAGGCGGGAGGGCCCTCGATGAGCAGTTCTTC. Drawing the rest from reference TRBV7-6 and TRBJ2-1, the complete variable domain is GAGVSQSPRYKVTKRGQDVALRCDPISGHVSLYWYRQALGQGPEFLTYFNYEAQQDKSGLPNDRFSAERPEGSISTLTIQRTEQRDSAMYRCASSLGGGRALDEQFFGPGTRLTVL.

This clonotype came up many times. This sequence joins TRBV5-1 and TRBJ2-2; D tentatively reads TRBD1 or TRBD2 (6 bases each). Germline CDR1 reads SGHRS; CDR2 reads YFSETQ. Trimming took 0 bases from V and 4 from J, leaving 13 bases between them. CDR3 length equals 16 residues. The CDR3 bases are TGCGCCAGCAGCTTGGAATGGGGGGCTGGCACCGGGGAGCTGTTTTTT. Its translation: CASSLEWGAGTGELFF. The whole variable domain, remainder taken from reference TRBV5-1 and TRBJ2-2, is KAGVTQTPRYLIKTRGQQVTLSCSPISGHRSVSWYQQTPGQGLQFLFEYFSETQRNKGNFPGRFSGRQFSNSRSEMNVSTLELGDSALYLCASSLEWGAGTGELFFGEGSRLTVL.

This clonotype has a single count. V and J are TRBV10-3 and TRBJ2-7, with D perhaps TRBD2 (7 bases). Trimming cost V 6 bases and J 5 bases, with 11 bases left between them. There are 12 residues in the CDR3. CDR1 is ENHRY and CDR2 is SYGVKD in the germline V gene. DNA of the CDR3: TGTGCCATCAGAGGGGGGGGGAACGAGCAGTACTTC. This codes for CAIRGGGNEQYF.

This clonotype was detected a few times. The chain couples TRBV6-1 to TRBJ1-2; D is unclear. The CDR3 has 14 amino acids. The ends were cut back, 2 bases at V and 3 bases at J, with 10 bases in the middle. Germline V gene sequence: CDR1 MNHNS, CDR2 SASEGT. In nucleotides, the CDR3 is TGTGCCAGCAGTGAAACACCGGAAGACTATGGCTACACCTTC. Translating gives CASSETPEDYGYTF.

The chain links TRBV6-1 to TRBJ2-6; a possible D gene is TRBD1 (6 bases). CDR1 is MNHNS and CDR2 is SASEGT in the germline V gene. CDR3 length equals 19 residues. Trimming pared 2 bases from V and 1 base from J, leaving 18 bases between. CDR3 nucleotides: TGTGCCAGCAGTGAAAAGTTTATGGGACACGAATCTGGGGCCAACGTCCTGACTTTC. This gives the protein CASSEKFMGHESGANVLTF.

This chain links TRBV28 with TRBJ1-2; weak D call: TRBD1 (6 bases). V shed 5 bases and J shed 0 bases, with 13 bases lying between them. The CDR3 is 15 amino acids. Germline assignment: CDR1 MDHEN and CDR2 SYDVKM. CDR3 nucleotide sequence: TGTGCCAGCAGTACGGGACAACTAGCTAACTATGGCTACACCTTC. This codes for CASSTGQLANYGYTF.

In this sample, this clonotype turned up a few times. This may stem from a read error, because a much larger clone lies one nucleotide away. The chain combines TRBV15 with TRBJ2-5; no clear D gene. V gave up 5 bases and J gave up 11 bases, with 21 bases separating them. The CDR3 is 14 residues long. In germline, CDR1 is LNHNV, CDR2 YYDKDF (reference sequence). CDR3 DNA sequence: TGTGCCACCAGCCCACCGGTGTCCTGGAATGAGCAGTACTTC. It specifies CATSPPVSWNEQYF.

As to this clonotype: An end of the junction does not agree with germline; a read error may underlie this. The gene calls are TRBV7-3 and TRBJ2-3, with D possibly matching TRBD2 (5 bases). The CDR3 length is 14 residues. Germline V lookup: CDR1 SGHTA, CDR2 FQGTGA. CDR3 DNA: TGTACCAGCAGCTTAAGCGGATTCACAGATACGCAGTATTTT. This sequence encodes CTSSLSGFTDTQYF.

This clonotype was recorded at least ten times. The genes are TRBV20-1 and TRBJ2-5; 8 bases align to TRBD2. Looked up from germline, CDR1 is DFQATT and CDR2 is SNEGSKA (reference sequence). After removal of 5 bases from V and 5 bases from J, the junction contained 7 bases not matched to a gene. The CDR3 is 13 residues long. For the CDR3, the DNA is TGCAGTGCTGGGACTAGATCATGGGAGACCCAGTACTTC. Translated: CSAGTRSWETQYF.

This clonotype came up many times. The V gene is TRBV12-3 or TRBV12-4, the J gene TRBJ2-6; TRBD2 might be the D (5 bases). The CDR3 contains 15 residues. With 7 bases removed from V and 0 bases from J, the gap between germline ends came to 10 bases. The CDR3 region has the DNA TGTGCCAGCACCATGGACTTCTCTGGGGCCAACGTCCTGACTTTC. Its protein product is CASTMDFSGANVLTF.

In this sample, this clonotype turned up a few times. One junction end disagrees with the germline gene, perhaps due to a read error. The CDR3 DNA reads as TGTGCCAGCAGATTCAGACAGGGAGAAGGCTCACCCCCCCACTTT. This sequence encodes CASRFRQGEGSPPHF. The rearrangement links TRBV27 to TRBJ1-6; the match to TRBD1 covers 7 bases. Germline CDR1 reads MNHEY; CDR2 reads SMNVEV (reference sequence). The CDR3 has 15 residues.